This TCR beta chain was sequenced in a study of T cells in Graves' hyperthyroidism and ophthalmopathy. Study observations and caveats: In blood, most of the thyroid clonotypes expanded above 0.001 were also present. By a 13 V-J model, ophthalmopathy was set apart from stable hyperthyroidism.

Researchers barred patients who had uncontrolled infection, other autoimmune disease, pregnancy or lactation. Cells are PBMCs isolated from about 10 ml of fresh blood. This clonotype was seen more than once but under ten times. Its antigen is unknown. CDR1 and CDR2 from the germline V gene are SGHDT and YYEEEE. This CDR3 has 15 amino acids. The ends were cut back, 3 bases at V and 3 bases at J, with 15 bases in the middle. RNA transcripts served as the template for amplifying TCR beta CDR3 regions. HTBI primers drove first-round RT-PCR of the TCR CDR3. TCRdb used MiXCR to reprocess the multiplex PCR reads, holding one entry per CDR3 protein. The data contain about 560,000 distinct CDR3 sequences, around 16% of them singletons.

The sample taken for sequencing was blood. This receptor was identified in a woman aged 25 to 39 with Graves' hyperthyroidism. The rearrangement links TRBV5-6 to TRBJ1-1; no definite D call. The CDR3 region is CASSWFRLAYTEAFF. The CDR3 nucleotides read TGTGCCAGCAGCTGGTTCAGGCTGGCGTACACTGAAGCTTTCTTT.